This T cell receptor (beta chain) originates from a study of T-cell memory formation after mild COVID-19. The TCR alpha and TCR beta cDNA libraries, bearing sample barcodes and UMIs, were generated by 5'RACE using constant-segment primers. MiXCR was run by TCRdb on the 5' RACE reads, yielding one entry per CDR3 protein. The sample includes around 100,000 distinct CDR3 sequences, about a fifth seen only once; the top ten take roughly 40%. CDR3 size: 13 residues. Germline V gene lookup returns CDR1 LNHNV and CDR2 YYDKDF (reference sequence). V gave up 9 bases and J gave up 5 bases; unmatched junction bases: 7.

The TCR originated in a man between 18 and 35 years old who had mild COVID-19 (a few samples of this study predate the infection). Cell type and time point are not known. Sequences were obtained from PBMCs or a T cell subset sorted from them (not recorded which). The J gene is TRBJ2-3, the V gene TRBV15; 8 bases align to TRBD2. CDR3 DNA sequence: TGTGCCACGACGGGGGGGGTCAGAGATACGCAGTATTTT. Protein: CATTGGVRDTQYF.